Each of the 29 T cell receptor beta chains below was sequenced from the same sample in a study of blood T cell repertoires in COVID-19. Using immunoSEQ multiplex PCR, the repertoire was profiled, and TCRdb retains in-frame clones only, with some absent. This sample has about 130,000 clones; about four fifths occur once, and the top ten carry about 12%. The sample comprised peripheral blood. The origin of the receptors is a woman aged 55-69 years with acute or convalescent COVID-19.

This rearrangement joins TRBV28 to TRBJ1-2, with D maybe TRBD1 (5 bases). This CDR3 is built from 13 residues. The ends were cut back, 0 bases at V and 4 bases at J, with 6 bases in the middle. Germline loops: CDR1 MDHEN, CDR2 SYDVKM. The CDR3 sequence is CASSLWQGYGYTF. In nucleotides, the CDR3 is TGTGCCAGCAGTTTATGGCAGGGCTATGGCTACACCTTC.

J is TRBJ2-2 and V is TRBV29-1, with 10 bases fitting TRBD1. V was clipped by 7 bases and J by 8 bases; unmatched bases: 7. The CDR3 loop spans 13 amino acids. Germline values: CDR1 SQVTM, CDR2 ANQGSEA. The CDR3 spells CSGRQGARGELFF. The CDR3 bases are TGCAGCGGACGACAGGGGGCGAGGGGGGAGCTGTTTTTT.

The chain combines TRBV18 with TRBJ1-2; maybe TRBD1 (6 bases). The CDR3 is made up of 17 amino acids. CDR1 KGHSH and CDR2 LQKENI come from the germline V gene. V lost 3 bases and J 0 bases, leaving 17 bases between the germline ends. CDR3 loop: CASSPIRQVLSNYGYTF. The CDR3 DNA follows: TGTGCCAGCTCACCCATTAGACAGGTCCTTTCTAACTATGGCTACACCTTC.

The chain uses TRBV11-2 and TRBJ2-2; D possibly corresponds to TRBD2 (6 bases). The CDR3 runs 16 residues. The germline V and J ends were trimmed by 5 bases and 6 bases, with 19 bases remaining between them. Per germline, CDR1 SGHAT and CDR2 FQNNGV. The CDR3 DNA follows: TGTGCCAGCAGCCTCATCCGGAGCAGGGACTCCGGGGAGCTGTTTTTT. As protein: CASSLIRSRDSGELFF.

V gene TRBV27 combines with J gene TRBJ1-2; D uncertain. CDR1 is MNHEY and CDR2 is SMNVEV in the germline V gene (reference sequence). The CDR3 length is 15 residues. V shed 6 bases and J shed 2 bases, with 16 bases lying between them. The CDR3 region is CASSQQRNLNYGYTF. The CDR3 bases are TGTGCCAGCAGCCAACAGCGGAATCTGAACTATGGCTACACCTTC.

The chain employs TRBV6-5 and TRBJ2-7, with TRBD1 identical over 7 bases. The CDR3 is 13 amino acids. CDR1 MNHEY and CDR2 SVGAGI come from the germline V gene. V lost 5 bases, J lost 1 base, and 2 bases stayed unmatched. The CDR3 DNA sequence: TGTGCCAGCAGTATGACAGGGTCCTACGAGCAGTACTTC. Amino acids: CASSMTGSYEQYF.

DNA for the CDR3: TGCGCCAGCAGTGAGCGGACAGGTAGCACAGATACGCAGTATTTT. Translating gives CASSERTGSTDTQYF. This chain connects TRBV10-1 to TRBJ2-3; 7 nucleotides align to TRBD1. J was trimmed by 0 bases and V by 2 bases; bases with no gene match: 2. CDR1 and CDR2 (germline): WNHNN, SYGVQD (reference sequence). CDR3 length: 15 residues.

This clone occurred once. This chain links TRBV5-4 with TRBJ2-1; 7 bases fit TRBD2. This CDR3 region has 16 residues. The germline CDR1 and CDR2 sequences are SGHNT and YYREEE (reference sequence). With V trimmed by 4 bases and J by 5 bases, 12 bases remained unmatched. CDR3 nucleotides: TGTGCCAGCAGCCCAGCAGCGGGGTCCTTCCACAATGAGCAGTTCTTC. Protein product: CASSPAAGSFHNEQFF.

This rearrangement joins TRBV24-1 to TRBJ2-3; 9 bases match TRBD1. This CDR3 is 15 amino acids long. Germline CDR1 reads KGHDR; CDR2 reads SFDVKD. V was clipped by 4 bases and J by 4 bases; unmatched bases: 5. CDR3 amino acids: CATSETGQGPDTQYF. The CDR3 DNA sequence: TGTGCCACCAGTGAAACGGGACAGGGCCCAGATACGCAGTATTTT.

The chain links TRBV20-1 to TRBJ2-1; unclear D gene. Between the trimmed V and J ends, which lost 6 bases and 4 bases, there was a span of 7 bases. This CDR3 is built from 11 residues. Germline-derived CDR1 and CDR2 are DFQATT and SNEGSKA (reference sequence). The DNA of the CDR3 is TGCAGTGCGGTGGAGTACAATGAGCAGTTCTTC. Amino acid sequence: CSAVEYNEQFF.

The chain employs TRBV11-3 and TRBJ2-2; 8 bases match TRBD2. Trimming took 5 bases from V and 1 from J; bases not matched to a gene: 0. The CDR3 runs to 14 residues. Germline V gene data show CDR1 as SGHNT and CDR2 as YENEEA. The chain's CDR3 is CASSLAGNTGELFF. The CDR3 DNA reads TGTGCCAGCAGCCTAGCGGGGAACACCGGGGAGCTGTTTTTT.

The chain is built from TRBV27 and TRBJ1-5; 9 bases are a match to TRBD1. CDR1 and CDR2 from the germline V gene are MNHEY and SMNVEV (reference sequence). The V segment lost 5 bases and the J segment 6 bases; nucleotides outside the gene matches: 8. The CDR3 has 15 residues. The CDR3 loop is CASSPWTGDRQPQHF. CDR3 DNA: TGTGCCAGCAGTCCCTGGACAGGGGATCGTCAGCCCCAGCATTTT.

In nucleotides, the CDR3 is TGTGCCAGCGCTTATCGGACAGCGTATGGCTACACCTTC. Its translation is CASAYRTAYGYTF. This chain joins TRBV5-5 and TRBJ1-2; possibly TRBD1 for D (6 bases). The CDR3 extends over 13 amino acids. Germline assignment: CDR1 SGHKS and CDR2 YYEKEE (reference sequence). The V end was cut by 7 bases, the J end by 5 bases, with 15 bases between.

This clone has ten or more counts. This rearrangement joins TRBV10-3 to TRBJ2-2, with TRBD1 identical over 8 bases. V gave up 6 bases and J gave up 4 bases; unmatched junction bases: 7. CDR1 ENHRY and CDR2 SYGVKD come from the germline V gene. The CDR3 is made up of 15 amino acids. In nucleotides, the CDR3 is TGTGCCATCAGCTACGGACAGGGAGTCACCGGGGAGCTGTTTTTT. Encoded protein: CAISYGQGVTGELFF.

The V and J genes are TRBV20-1 and TRBJ1-2, with D maybe TRBD1 (6 bases). Per the germline V gene, CDR1 is DFQATT and CDR2 is SNEGSKA (reference sequence). With 5 bases removed from V and 6 bases from J, the gap between germline ends came to 10 bases. CDR3 length: 11 amino acids. The CDR3 sequence: CSAPTGNGYTF. CDR3 bases: TGCAGTGCTCCTACAGGGAATGGCTACACCTTC.

This rearrangement joins TRBV9 to TRBJ1-2, with 8 bases that match TRBD1. The length of the CDR3 is 13 residues. Germline lookup yields CDR1 SGDLS and CDR2 YYNGEE. V shed 4 bases and J 2 bases; nucleotides not matched to a gene: 1. CDR3 nucleotides: TGTGCCAGCAGCAGACAGGGGAACTATGGCTACACCTTC. Translating it yields CASSRQGNYGYTF.

The gene calls are TRBV5-1 and TRBJ2-5, with unresolved D. The V end was cut by 0 bases, the J end by 5 bases, with 17 bases between. The CDR3 consists of 16 residues. The germline CDR1 and CDR2 sequences are SGHRS and YFSETQ. Written as DNA, the CDR3 is TGCGCCAGCAGCTTGGGGGTAGCAGACTTGCGGGAGACCCAGTACTTC. Translated, it gives CASSLGVADLRETQYF. The variable domain in full, with the rest retrieved from reference TRBV5-1 and TRBJ2-5, is KAGVTQTPRYLIKTRGQQVTLSCSPISGHRSVSWYQQTPGQGLQFLFEYFSETQRNKGNFPGRFSGRQFSNSRSEMNVSTLELGDSALYLCASSLGVADLRETQYFGPGTRLLVL.

The chain links TRBV18 to TRBJ1-2; a weak D match, TRBD1 (6 bases). Germline values: CDR1 KGHSH, CDR2 LQKENI. The CDR3 length is 13 residues. V dropped 4 bases and J dropped 1 base, with 7 bases sitting between them. The CDR3 protein is CASSQDSNYGYTF. The DNA of the CDR3 is TGTGCCAGCTCACAGGACAGTAACTATGGCTACACCTTC.

V and J are TRBV24-1 and TRBJ2-3, with 7 bases identical to TRBD1. V dropped 4 bases and J dropped 4; count of bases not matched to a gene: 10. Germline CDR1 reads KGHDR; CDR2 reads SFDVKD. The CDR3 sequence is 16 residues long. CDR3 protein: CATSDPTGDGADTQYF. DNA for the CDR3: TGTGCCACCAGTGACCCCACAGGGGATGGGGCAGATACGCAGTATTTT.

This clone was detected once. The chain uses TRBV7-2 and TRBJ1-5; TRBD1 agrees at 9 bases. The V and J ends lost 6 bases and 7 bases, in that order; junction bases with no gene match: 7. CDR1 and CDR2 (germline): SGHTA, FQGNSA. The CDR3 runs 14 residues. CDR3: CASRGGTGWQPQHF. In nucleotides, the CDR3 is TGTGCCAGCAGGGGAGGGACAGGGTGGCAGCCCCAGCATTTT.

The chain has TRBV27 and TRBJ1-6, with D hard to call. The V gene's germline CDR1 is MNHEY and CDR2 SMNVEV (reference sequence). V lost 0 bases and J lost 6, with 9 bases in between. The CDR3 length is 15 residues. The CDR3 loop is CASSLSATINSPLHF. CDR3 DNA: TGTGCCAGCAGTTTATCCGCTACTATTAATTCACCCCTCCACTTT.

The chain combines TRBV24-1 with TRBJ1-1; TRBD1 is a possible D gene (6 bases). This CDR3 spans 14 amino acids. The ends were cut back, 5 bases at V and 1 base at J, with 10 bases in the middle. Germline V gene sequence: CDR1 KGHDR, CDR2 SFDVKD. CDR3 in DNA: TGTGCCACCAGTGCCACAGGGCGGAACACTGAAGCTTTCTTT. This encodes CATSATGRNTEAFF.

The V and J genes are TRBV10-1 and TRBJ2-2, with 9 bases lining up with TRBD1. Trimming took 5 bases from V and 6 from J; bases not matched to a gene: 10. Germline CDR1 reads WNHNN; CDR2 reads SYGVQD (reference sequence). This CDR3 has 16 residues. CDR3 region: CASSRTGTGNPGELFF. The CDR3 nucleotides read TGCGCCAGCAGTAGAACCGGGACAGGGAATCCCGGGGAGCTGTTTTTT.

The chain has TRBV19 and TRBJ1-4, with D hard to call. In germline, CDR1 is LNHDA, CDR2 SQIVND (reference sequence). CDR3 length: 13 amino acids. With 5 bases removed from V and 3 bases from J, the gap between germline ends came to 7 bases. The CDR3 nucleotides are TGTGCCAGTAGTCCAGGCCCTAATGAAAAACTGTTTTTT. Its translation is CASSPGPNEKLFF.

The gene calls are TRBV5-1 and TRBJ1-2, with D perhaps TRBD1 (5 bases). Looked up from germline, CDR1 is SGHRS and CDR2 is YFSETQ. V gave up 0 bases and J gave up 5 bases, with 17 bases separating them. The CDR3 has 16 residues. The CDR3 loop reads CASSLEGSSQGYGYTF. For the CDR3, the DNA is TGCGCCAGCAGCTTGGAAGGGTCAAGTCAGGGTTATGGCTACACCTTC.

V gene TRBV6-6 combines with J gene TRBJ1-6; 8 bases line up with TRBD1. CDR3 length equals 14 residues. Germline CDR1 MNHNY, CDR2 SVGAGI (reference sequence). V gave up 7 bases and J gave up 9 bases; unmatched junction bases: 8. CDR3 DNA sequence: TGTGCCAGCACCATAGGACAGGGAGGTTCACCCCTCCACTTT. Amino acid sequence: CASTIGQGGSPLHF.

The chain has TRBV13 and TRBJ2-1, with unresolved D. V was clipped by 3 bases and J by 9 bases, with 12 bases between them. Germline V gene data show CDR1 as PRHDT and CDR2 as FYEKMQ (reference sequence). CDR3 length: 13 amino acids. This CDR3 reads CASSFSRIGEQFF. CDR3 in DNA: TGTGCCAGCAGCTTTTCGAGAATCGGTGAGCAGTTCTTC.

This chain links TRBV11-2 with TRBJ2-5; 7 bases are a match to TRBD1. The junction had 7 bases not matched to a gene; V was cut back by 2 bases and J by 4 bases. Looked up from germline, CDR1 is SGHAT and CDR2 is FQNNGV. This CDR3 is built from 15 residues. The CDR3 DNA sequence: TGTGCCAGCAGCTTATATACAGGGGTGGGAGAGACCCAGTACTTC. Its translation: CASSLYTGVGETQYF.

The chain employs TRBV12-3 or TRBV12-4 and TRBJ1-1; 7 bases line up with TRBD1. V lost 6 bases and J lost 7; bases outside the gene matches: 8. The CDR3 has 13 amino acids. The CDR3 protein is CASSLGTDSEAFF. In nucleotides, the CDR3 is TGTGCCAGCAGCCTTGGGACAGACAGTGAAGCTTTCTTT.